These 18 T cell receptor beta chains share one sample of origin, sequenced in a study of cytomegalovirus exposure and HLA in healthy donors. Here immunoSEQ multiplex PCR was the method, and the copy in TCRdb shows in-frame clones only, minus some. The data show approximately 190,000 clones, with around 80% seen just once and about an eighth held by the top ten. Sequences were obtained from PBMCs. The receptors stem from a woman in her twenties or thirties in good health and CMV-seropositive.

The chain combines TRBV6-5 with TRBJ2-5; 8 bases map to TRBD1. J was trimmed by 2 bases and V by 2 bases; bases with no gene match: 7. Per the germline V gene, CDR1 is MNHEY and CDR2 is SVGAGI. The CDR3 loop spans 16 amino acids. CDR3 sequence (DNA): TGTGCCAGCAGTTACCAACTGGGGACAGGTCAAGAGACCCAGTACTTC. It translates to CASSYQLGTGQETQYF.

The chain couples TRBV9 to TRBJ2-1; 9 positions agree with TRBD2. V lost 6 bases to trimming and J lost 1 base; unmatched junction nucleotides: 8. CDR1 SGDLS and CDR2 YYNGEE come from the germline V gene. The CDR3 has 16 residues. As DNA, the CDR3 is TGTGCCAGCACCCCCCCGGGACTAGCATCCTACAATGAGCAGTTCTTC. Its protein product is CASTPPGLASYNEQFF. The full variable domain, in which reference TRBV9 and TRBJ2-1 provide the parts outside the CDR3, is DSGVTQTPKHLITATGQRVTLRCSPRSGDLSVYWYQQSLDQGLQFLIQYYNGEERAKGNILERFSAQQFPDLHSELNLSSLELGDSALYFCASTPPGLASYNEQFFGPGTRLTVL.

This clone was picked up one time. The rearrangement uses TRBV6-1 and TRBJ2-1, with a tentative D call TRBD1 (6 bases). The CDR3 is 15 amino acids. V dropped 6 bases and J dropped 6 bases, with 18 bases sitting between them. CDR1 and CDR2 from the germline V gene are MNHNS and SASEGT. DNA of the CDR3: TGTGCCAGCAGCTCCGGACAGACGAATTTCAATGAGCAGTTCTTC. It translates to CASSSGQTNFNEQFF.

CDR3 bases: TGCGCCAGCAGCCAACCCTCTGGGAGTGAGCAGTTCTTC. This gives the protein CASSQPSGSEQFF. The chain uses TRBV4-1 and TRBJ2-1, with D possibly being TRBD2 (5 bases). Germline V gives CDR1 MGHRA, CDR2 YSYEKL. The ends were cut back, 2 bases at V and 9 bases at J, with 11 bases in the middle. The CDR3 covers 13 residues.

The chain has TRBV28 and TRBJ2-5; 9 nucleotides agree with TRBD1. Trimming removed 4 bases from V and 5 bases from J; junction bases left unmatched: 11. The CDR3 extends over 16 amino acids. CDR1 MDHEN and CDR2 SYDVKM come from the germline V gene. CDR3 DNA: TGTGCCAGCAGTTCTACGACCGGACAGGGGCGGGAGACCCAGTACTTC. It codes for CASSSTTGQGRETQYF.

Turning to this clone: At one of its ends the junction is not consistent with the germline gene, which may arise from a read error. The chain joins TRBV7-7 to TRBJ1-4; tentative D call: TRBD1 (5 bases). This CDR3 region has 13 residues. Germline values: CDR1 SSHAT, CDR2 FNYEAQ (reference sequence). The CDR3 sequence is CASSPDTHEKLFF. The CDR3 DNA is TGTGCTAGCAGCCCGGACACCCATGAAAAACTGTTTTTT.

The chain combines TRBV5-6 with TRBJ2-7; 15 nucleotides line up with TRBD2. With 4 bases clipped from V and 5 bases from J, the junction kept 7 bases outside the gene matches. Germline V gene lookup returns CDR1 SGHDT and CDR2 YYEEEE. The CDR3 sequence is 16 residues long. CDR3 protein: CASSTKGLAGGDEQYF. CDR3 coding DNA: TGTGCCAGCAGCACAAAGGGACTAGCGGGAGGTGACGAGCAGTACTTC.

The chain combines TRBV2 with TRBJ2-3; 9 nucleotides align to TRBD1. The CDR3 totals 14 residues. With V trimmed by 7 bases and J by 7 bases, 9 bases remained unmatched. Germline V CDR1 and CDR2: SNHLY, FYNNEI. In nucleotides, the CDR3 is TGTGCCAGCATAGGGACAGGGAAGATTAATACGCAGTATTTT. Protein sequence: CASIGTGKINTQYF.

The chain employs TRBV4-2 and TRBJ1-2; possible D gene TRBD1, 6 bases. Germline V gene lookup returns CDR1 LGHNA and CDR2 YNFKEQ. The CDR3 has 16 amino acids. Trimming left V 1 base short and J 6 bases short, with 18 bases between. The CDR3 DNA is TGTGCCAGCAGCCAAGGAGGGGGACACCCGTCGGATGGCTACACCTTC. This gives the protein CASSQGGGHPSDGYTF.

This clone was picked up one time. The V call is TRBV27, the J call TRBJ2-7; 8 nucleotides align to TRBD1. The CDR3 is 18 amino acids. The V and J ends lost 0 bases and 7 bases, in that order; junction bases with no gene match: 17. Looked up from germline, CDR1 is MNHEY and CDR2 is SMNVEV (reference sequence). The CDR3 spells CASSLSSYPLRGLWEQYF. In nucleotides, the CDR3 is TGTGCCAGCAGTTTATCTTCCTATCCCCTCAGGGGGCTGTGGGAGCAGTACTTC.

The gene calls are TRBV28 and TRBJ1-5; TRBD1 might be the D (5 bases). Germline V gene lookup returns CDR1 MDHEN and CDR2 SYDVKM. The CDR3 loop spans 17 amino acids. V lost 1 base and J 9 bases, leaving 22 bases between the germline ends. The CDR3 sequence: CASSLFPSTGSWAPQHF. The CDR3 DNA follows: TGTGCCAGCAGTTTATTCCCCTCAACAGGATCTTGGGCGCCCCAGCATTTT.

The chain is built from TRBV5-1 and TRBJ2-5, with TRBD1 identical over 9 bases. V was pared by 4 bases and J by 5 bases, with 15 bases of the junction left unmatched. The CDR3 loop spans 17 amino acids. Germline V lookup: CDR1 SGHRS, CDR2 YFSETQ. CDR3 sequence: CASSPGLGQGRWETQYF. As DNA, the CDR3 is TGCGCCAGCAGCCCTGGTCTGGGACAGGGAAGGTGGGAGACCCAGTACTTC.

On this clone: The same CDR3 is also encoded by other DNA sequences in this sample. The chain uses TRBV6-5 and TRBJ2-1, with D perhaps TRBD2 (6 bases). CDR3 size: 12 residues. Germline V gene sequence: CDR1 MNHEY, CDR2 SVGAGI. Trimming pared 2 bases from V and 10 bases from J, leaving 9 bases between. CDR3 region: CASSYGGNEQFF. In DNA, the CDR3 is TGTGCCAGCAGTTACGGGGGGAACGAGCAGTTCTTC.

The chain uses TRBV11-2 and TRBJ1-4; no clear D. Trimming took off 4 bases at V and 9 bases at J, with 15 bases between the two ends. The CDR3 runs to 14 residues. Germline loops: CDR1 SGHAT, CDR2 FQNNGV. In DNA form, the CDR3 reads TGTGCCAGCAGCTCCAGTAAGGAGGTTCAAAAACTGTTTTTT. This sequence encodes CASSSSKEVQKLFF.

The chain couples TRBV28 to TRBJ1-1, with D possibly TRBD1 on 5 matching bases. V gave up 2 bases and J gave up 6 bases, with 31 bases separating them. This CDR3 is built from 20 residues. Germline values: CDR1 MDHEN, CDR2 SYDVKM. The CDR3: CASSLLREVVSGRPTPEAFF. The CDR3 DNA is TGTGCCAGCAGTTTACTACGGGAGGTGGTTTCAGGGAGGCCGACTCCTGAAGCTTTCTTT.

In the case of this clone: One junction end disagrees with the germline gene, perhaps due to a read error. The chain employs TRBV7-7 and TRBJ1-1; D may be TRBD1 (5 bases). Per germline, CDR1 SSHAT and CDR2 FNYEAQ (reference sequence). This CDR3 has 15 residues. The CDR3 DNA sequence: TGTGCTAGCAGCCCCCTCGGACACCTGAACACTGAAGCTTTCTTT. Protein product: CASSPLGHLNTEAFF.

The CDR3 DNA sequence: TGCGCCAGCAGCATTGACAGGGGAATCATGAACACTGAAGCTTTCTTT. This codes for CASSIDRGIMNTEAFF. V and J are TRBV5-1 and TRBJ1-1, with 8 bases fitting TRBD1. This CDR3 contains 16 residues. The germline V gene has CDR1 SGHRS and CDR2 YFSETQ. Trimming cost V 4 bases and J 0 bases; bases outside gene matches: 8.

The chain joins TRBV5-6 to TRBJ1-2; D is unresolved. CDR3 length equals 13 residues. Trimming removed 0 bases at V and 4 bases at J, with 7 bases between. The V gene's germline CDR1 is SGHDT and CDR2 YYEEEE. CDR3 sequence: CASSLDRRYGYTF. CDR3 coding DNA: TGTGCCAGCAGCTTGGACAGACGCTATGGCTACACCTTC.